The entry that follows covers one T cell receptor (beta chain) sequence. Measured with immunoSEQ multiplex PCR; TCRdb has only the in-frame clones, and not every one. In the table there are approximately 97,000 clones, around 88% of which are singletons. The sample is drawn from a study of control samples from healthy donors and cancer patients. The CDR3 extends over 14 amino acids. The V and J ends lost 1 base and 9 bases respectively, with 16 bases between them. The germline CDR1 and CDR2 sequences are MNHNS and SASEGT. This sequence was found in a young man in good health. The chain couples TRBV6-1 to TRBJ2-7; maybe TRBD1 (7 bases). The source material was blood. CDR3 DNA: TGTGCCAGCAGTGAAGTGGGGGGTTGGGACAGGCAGTACTTC. This translates into CASSEVGGWDRQYF.